Listed below are T cell receptor beta chains from one sample, sequenced in a study of radiotherapy plus CTLA-4 blockade in lung cancer. The method was immunoSEQ multiplex PCR; TCRdb's version includes in-frame clones alone and lacks a portion of them. The sample shows roughly 80,000 clones, 78% of them seen only once. This material consisted of peripheral blood, taken from a patient treated with radiotherapy plus ipilimumab. These receptors originate from a human donor with non-small cell lung cancer who had a partial response to radiotherapy plus ipilimumab. Some clones in this sample may be carry-over from other donors' samples. Each CDR3 is given with its conserved first and last residue.

v_gene | CDR3aa
TRBV4-2 | CASSREDRVETEAFF
TRBV6-5 | CASSTQGEKLFF
TRBV7-9 | CASSLVASGGNNEQFF
TRBV19 | CASSIQVNGYEQYF
TRBV7-2 | CASSLQGNQPQHF
TRBV7-9 | CASSQNGGAETQYF
TRBV11-3 | CASSLGGSSGNTIYF
TRBV6-5 | CASLREPDTQYF
TRBV5-1 | CASSLQGMNTEAFF
TRBV14 | CASSQILNRGRETQYF
TRBV20-1 | CSGATGYTF
TRBV19 | CASSTPYSGRARNEQFF
TRBV6-5 | CASSYLGRPTDYGYTF
TRBV28 | CASSPVRTGKNEQYF
TRBV7-9 | CASSPGTRKETQYF
TRBV19 | CASSPRSRTSNQPQHF
TRBV5-6 | CASSIAGGTTQYF
TRBV19 | CASSHRDRSREQYF
TRBV5-1 | CASSLGLATVETQYF
TRBV11-2 | CASSYTSGGAGEQYF
TRBV19 | CASSHTASGSYEQYF
TRBV11-2 | CASSLGGTGISPLHF
TRBV29-1 | CSVRDRLNSPLHF
TRBV27 | CASSPRLAGVGETQYF
TRBV10-2 | CASSAVLGQAFF
TRBV19 | CASSRGGYGNTEAFF
TRBV9 | CASSPRQGDLNNEQFF
TRBV6-4 | CASSDVPGLRTDTQYF
TRBV9 | CASSVGTGYNSPLHF
TRBV7-2 | CASSLGGRAYPPQHF
TRBV30 | CAWTRRGELFF
TRBV27 | CASRPTGGWDIQYF
TRBV4-3 | CASSQDIRQNYGYTF
TRBV28 | CASRKDRGLGGYTF
TRBV6-5 | CASSQGSYEQYF
TRBV27 | CASSFRFLQFFTNTGELFF
TRBV4-1 | CASSQWAISGNTIYF
TRBV6-5 | CASNPGQEKNIQYF
TRBV28 | CASSPGTALNTEAFF
TRBV5-1 | CASSPQAALSYEQYF
TRBV7-2 | CASSFGGGFTGELFF
TRBV10-2 | CASSEGRLSTQHF
TRBV11-2 | CASSLTSGREYF
TRBV19 | CASSIRDRDYGYTF
TRBV29-1 | CSVKNGHLREETQYF
TRBV27 | CASRPRQGEFNQPQHF
TRBV28 | CASRPDRGDSPLHF
TRBV2 | CASSDETVGYTF
TRBV29-1 | CSVRSTGDGGYTF
TRBV29-1 | CSVVVGTGLYEQYF